A selection of T cell receptor beta chains follows, all from one sample in a study of cytomegalovirus exposure and HLA in healthy donors. The data were produced by immunoSEQ multiplex PCR, yet TCRdb's version contains in-frame clones alone and is incomplete. The sample consists of about 120,000 clones, around three quarters of them appearing once. The sample taken for sequencing was PBMCs. The receptors here all came from a man aged 50 to 59 in good health and CMV-seropositive. CDR3s include the opening cysteine and the closing phenylalanine or tryptophan. A D gene is named only where the DNA matches it firmly. Clone sizes are given selectively: once, few, many, or a class where the clone is expanded.

CDR3nt: TGTGCCAGCAGCCCTAGTCCGGGGTTTGCTCAAGAGACCCAGTACTTC
CDR3aa: CASSPSPGFAQETQYF
abundance: .
v_gene: TRBV9
j_gene: TRBJ2-5
d_gene: .

CDR3nt: TGTGCCAGCAGCTTGGGACACACGCCCCTCCACTTT
CDR3aa: CASSLGHTPLHF
abundance: .
v_gene: TRBV11-2
j_gene: TRBJ1-6
d_gene: .

CDR3nt: TGTGCCTGGAGTTGGGATAGCGGGAAAAGGGATGAGCAGTTCTTC
CDR3aa: CAWSWDSGKRDEQFF
abundance: .
v_gene: TRBV30
j_gene: TRBJ2-1
d_gene: TRBD2

CDR3nt: TGTGCCGGAAGGGGAGGGTGGGGAGCTAACTATGGCTACACCTTC
CDR3aa: CAGRGGWGANYGYTF
abundance: .
v_gene: TRBV2
j_gene: TRBJ1-2
d_gene: .

CDR3nt: TGTGCCAGCAGTCGATACAAAACAGGAAACTATGGCTACACCTTC
CDR3aa: CASSRYKTGNYGYTF
abundance: .
v_gene: TRBV27
j_gene: TRBJ1-2
d_gene: .

CDR3nt: TGCGCCAGCAGCTTGCAACAACAGGGGCTTGGAAACACCATATATTTT
CDR3aa: CASSLQQQGLGNTIYF
abundance: .
v_gene: TRBV5-1
j_gene: TRBJ1-3
d_gene: TRBD1

CDR3nt: TGTGCCAGCAGCGCGGGGGACACCGGGGCTCTTCGCTACACCTTC
CDR3aa: CASSAGDTGALRYTF
abundance: few
v_gene: TRBV5-4
j_gene: TRBJ1-2
d_gene: .

CDR3nt: TGTGCCAGCAGTGAATACTTTGGAGAAACTGAAGCTTTCTTT
CDR3aa: CASSEYFGETEAFF
abundance: few
v_gene: TRBV25-1
j_gene: TRBJ1-1
d_gene: .

CDR3nt: TGTGCCTGGAGTGTACTTCCCGGGGAGCAGTACTTC
CDR3aa: CAWSVLPGEQYF
abundance: .
v_gene: TRBV30
j_gene: TRBJ2-7
d_gene: .

CDR3nt: TGTGCCAGCAGCGGTGGACTAGCGCGAGGCGGGGAGCTGTTTTTT
CDR3aa: CASSGGLARGGELFF
abundance: few
v_gene: TRBV2
j_gene: TRBJ2-2
d_gene: TRBD2

CDR3nt: TGTGCCAGCAGCTTGATGGGGCGCCTTACCTACGAGCAGTACTTC
CDR3aa: CASSLMGRLTYEQYF
abundance: medium-sized
v_gene: TRBV7-8
j_gene: TRBJ2-7
d_gene: .

CDR3nt: TGTGCCAGCAGTGATAGTGGGGCCGGGTCCGAGCAGTACTTC
CDR3aa: CASSDSGAGSEQYF
abundance: .
v_gene: TRBV6-1
j_gene: TRBJ2-7
d_gene: .

CDR3nt: TGTGCCAGTAGAAAGATACAGGGGGCGGCAGGGTCTTCACCCCTCCACTTT
CDR3aa: CASRKIQGAAGSSPLHF
abundance: .
v_gene: TRBV19
j_gene: TRBJ1-6
d_gene: TRBD1

CDR3nt: TGTGCCAGCAGTTACGAGGGGACTAGGGGTAATCTGTACTTC
CDR3aa: CASSYEGTRGNLYF
abundance: .
v_gene: TRBV6-6
j_gene: TRBJ2-7
d_gene: TRBD2

CDR3nt: TGCGCCAGCAGCCAAGAAGGAGGGTTTGGCGCCGGGGAGCTGTTTTTT
CDR3aa: CASSQEGGFGAGELFF
abundance: .
v_gene: TRBV4-1
j_gene: TRBJ2-2
d_gene: .

CDR3nt: TGTGCCAGCAGCGCTGGGGGCAGCTCGAGAGGGGACATTCAGTACTTC
CDR3aa: CASSAGGSSRGDIQYF
abundance: .
v_gene: TRBV5-8
j_gene: TRBJ2-4
d_gene: .

CDR3nt: TGTGCCAGCACCCTAGGGGCCAATCAGCCCCAGCATTTT
CDR3aa: CASTLGANQPQHF
abundance: .
v_gene: TRBV6-6
j_gene: TRBJ1-5
d_gene: .

CDR3nt: TGCGCCAGCAGTGAGGGGGGCAGGGGAGGGAGTGAGCAGTTCTTC
CDR3aa: CASSEGGRGGSEQFF
abundance: .
v_gene: TRBV10-1
j_gene: TRBJ2-1
d_gene: .

CDR3nt: TGTGCCAGCAGCCTCGGGCAGCAGGGCATTCAGTACTTC
CDR3aa: CASSLGQQGIQYF
abundance: .
v_gene: TRBV7-2
j_gene: TRBJ2-4
d_gene: .

CDR3nt: TGTGCCAGCAGTGGACGACGACAGGGACATCAGCCCCAGCATTTT
CDR3aa: CASSGRRQGHQPQHF
abundance: .
v_gene: TRBV6-5
j_gene: TRBJ1-5
d_gene: TRBD1

CDR3nt: TGTGCCAGCAGGGGTCAGGGGAACCAGCCCCAGCATTTT
CDR3aa: CASRGQGNQPQHF
abundance: .
v_gene: TRBV2
j_gene: TRBJ1-5
d_gene: .

CDR3nt: TGCGCCAGCAGCCCTAGCGGGGCGCTGTACAATGAGCAGTTCTTC
CDR3aa: CASSPSGALYNEQFF
abundance: .
v_gene: TRBV4-3
j_gene: TRBJ2-1
d_gene: TRBD2

CDR3nt: TGTGCCAGCAGTTACGGGGCGGCCAACTATGGCTACACCTTC
CDR3aa: CASSYGAANYGYTF
abundance: .
v_gene: TRBV6-5
j_gene: TRBJ1-2
d_gene: .

CDR3nt: TGTGCCAGCAGGGGGACAGCTAGAGGAAACACCATATATTTT
CDR3aa: CASRGTARGNTIYF
abundance: .
v_gene: TRBV6-5
j_gene: TRBJ1-3
d_gene: TRBD1

CDR3nt: TGTGCCAGCAGTTACATGACGGGCGAGCAGTACTTC
CDR3aa: CASSYMTGEQYF
abundance: .
v_gene: TRBV6-6
j_gene: TRBJ2-7
d_gene: .

CDR3nt: TGTGCCAGCAGCTTGCCTAGCTTGGGTGAGACCCAGTACTTC
CDR3aa: CASSLPSLGETQYF
abundance: .
v_gene: TRBV5-4
j_gene: TRBJ2-5
d_gene: .

CDR3nt: TGTGCCAGCAGAGCTCCGGACAGGTCCGATGGCTACACCTTC
CDR3aa: CASRAPDRSDGYTF
abundance: .
v_gene: TRBV6-5
j_gene: TRBJ1-2
d_gene: TRBD1

CDR3nt: TGTGCCAGCAGCCCCCGACCCGCCGGAGCCCAGCATTTT
CDR3aa: CASSPRPAGAQHF
abundance: .
v_gene: TRBV28
j_gene: TRBJ1-5
d_gene: .

CDR3nt: TGTGCCACCTCAGGCGGGTCGGACACCATATATTTT
CDR3aa: CATSGGSDTIYF
abundance: .
v_gene: TRBV10-3
j_gene: TRBJ1-3
d_gene: .

CDR3nt: TGTGCCAGCAGTGAAGCGGGGCGGCAGAGGGCTTTCTTT
CDR3aa: CASSEAGRQRAFF
abundance: .
v_gene: TRBV6-1
j_gene: TRBJ1-1
d_gene: .

CDR3nt: TGCGCCAGCAGCTTGGTATCCGGGAAACGGGAGACCCAGTACTTC
CDR3aa: CASSLVSGKRETQYF
abundance: .
v_gene: TRBV5-1
j_gene: TRBJ2-5
d_gene: .

CDR3nt: TGTGCCAGTAGTATTGGAGGAGCGGGTCTCTACGAGCAGTACTTC
CDR3aa: CASSIGGAGLYEQYF
abundance: .
v_gene: TRBV19
j_gene: TRBJ2-7
d_gene: .

CDR3nt: TGCGCCAGCAGCACCGGGACTGTGAACACTGAAGCTTTCTTT
CDR3aa: CASSTGTVNTEAFF
abundance: .
v_gene: TRBV5-1
j_gene: TRBJ1-1
d_gene: .

CDR3nt: TGTGCCATCCGGCCAGCGGGGTCGACAGATACGCAGTATTTT
CDR3aa: CAIRPAGSTDTQYF
abundance: .
v_gene: TRBV10-3
j_gene: TRBJ2-3
d_gene: TRBD2

CDR3nt: TGTGCCAGCAGAGGAGTCATGAACACTGAAGCTTTCTTT
CDR3aa: CASRGVMNTEAFF
abundance: .
v_gene: TRBV2
j_gene: TRBJ1-1
d_gene: .

CDR3nt: TGTGCCAGCAGTTTAGGAGTGACTAAGGGAGCTGCTTTCTTT
CDR3aa: CASSLGVTKGAAFF
abundance: .
v_gene: TRBV28
j_gene: TRBJ1-1
d_gene: .

CDR3nt: TGTGCCAGCTCATCATTGGATTTACCCGGAGGCACAGATACGCAGTATTTT
CDR3aa: CASSSLDLPGGTDTQYF
abundance: .
v_gene: TRBV18
j_gene: TRBJ2-3
d_gene: .

CDR3nt: TGTGCCATCAAGGGGGCTGAGGGCAATCAGCCCCAGCATTTT
CDR3aa: CAIKGAEGNQPQHF
abundance: .
v_gene: TRBV10-3
j_gene: TRBJ1-5
d_gene: TRBD1

CDR3nt: TGTGCCAGCAGCTTAGGGCAGCTGGGGAGCTCCTATAATTCACCCCTCCACTTT
CDR3aa: CASSLGQLGSSYNSPLHF
abundance: .
v_gene: TRBV7-8
j_gene: TRBJ1-6
d_gene: .

CDR3nt: TGTGCCAGCAGCCAAAGCCCGGGACTAGAGTTTGCCCAGTACTTC
CDR3aa: CASSQSPGLEFAQYF
abundance: .
v_gene: TRBV6-7
j_gene: TRBJ2-5
d_gene: TRBD2

CDR3nt: TGTGCCAGCAGGCTGCGCTCTGGGGCCAACGTCCTGACTTTC
CDR3aa: CASRLRSGANVLTF
abundance: .
v_gene: TRBV27
j_gene: TRBJ2-6
d_gene: .